The 3 T cell receptor beta chains presented below share a single source sample, sequenced in a study of ipilimumab plus nivolumab after autologous stem cell transplantation. TCRdb keeps only in-frame clones here, not all; method: immunoSEQ multiplex PCR. The sample records fewer than 3,500 clones, 76% being singletons. The sample was PBMCs, taken in a trial of ipilimumab plus nivolumab as post-transplant consolidation. The receptors stem from a male donor with primary mediastinal lymphoma.

The J gene is TRBJ1-3, the V gene TRBV7-9, with D uncertain. The CDR3 runs to 12 residues. V was cut by 10 bases and J by 4 bases, with 11 bases left in between. Germline CDR1 reads SEHNR; CDR2 reads FQNEAQ (reference sequence). CDR3 sequence reads: CATRAAGNTIYF. CDR3 DNA sequence: TGTGCCACTCGGGCGGCAGGAAACACCATATATTTT.

V usage is TRBV7-1 and J usage is TRBJ2-3, with D perhaps TRBD1 (5 bases). TRBV7-1 is an ORF for which the function is uncertain. The V and J ends lost 5 bases and 5 bases respectively, with 8 bases between them. The CDR3 extends over 12 amino acids. The CDR3 sequence is CASSPTGDTQYF. The CDR3 nucleotides are TGTGCCAGCAGCCCCACAGGAGATACGCAGTATTTT.

This sequence joins TRBV6-1 and TRBJ1-1; D ambiguous. Trimming removed 7 bases at V and 5 bases at J, with 14 bases between. This CDR3 is built from 13 residues. The germline V gene encodes CDR1 MNHNS and CDR2 SASEGT. The DNA of the CDR3 is TGTGCCAGCAAGGAGAATAGTCGTACTGAAGCTTTCTTT. It is translated as CASKENSRTEAFF.